This T cell receptor (beta chain) derives from a study of regulatory T cells in long-lasting Graves disease. Study context: Antithyroid drugs had been taken by newly diagnosed Graves' patients for under 3 months.

Time point noted: newly diagnosed GD, antithyroid drugs for less than 3 months. With RNA extracted from PBMCs as input, the TCR library was made. The study's findings and limits: The study found persistent patients shared more public clonotypes (2,741) than new patients (about 880). Patients with persistent Graves' had lower TCR diversity than newly diagnosed patients.

Investigators prepared the TCR beta libraries by applying iRepertoire HTBI primers and Arm-PCR of CDR3 regions. Each CDR3 protein gets one entry after TCRdb re-called the multiplex PCR reads with MiXCR. This table holds some 370,000 distinct CDR3 sequences, over 9.5% found once. Trimming removed 3 bases at V and 1 base at J, with 3 bases between. The CDR3 contains 11 residues. Germline lookup yields CDR1 SQVTM and CDR2 ANQGSEA. This clonotype has at least ten counts. Antigen: not known. A further study also used this sample, focusing on T cells in Graves' hyperthyroidism and ophthalmopathy. From that second work: Researchers found most expanded thyroid clonotypes above 0.001 in blood as well.

The TCR was taken from a woman between 18 and 30 years old with Graves disease. This sample comprised peripheral blood mononuclear cells (PBMCs), obtained at new diagnosis, from a patient treated with antithyroid drugs. The rearrangement joins TRBV29-1 to TRBJ1-1; no reliable D call. In DNA form, the CDR3 reads TGCAGCGTTGAGGGGAACACTGAAGCTTTCTTT. Protein sequence: CSVEGNTEAFF. Full variable domain (remainder filled in from reference TRBV29-1 and TRBJ1-1): SAVISQKPSRDICQRGTSLTIQCQVDSQVTMMFWYRQQPGQSLTLIATANQGSEATYESGFVIDKFPISRPNLTFSTLTVSNMSPEDSSIYLCSVEGNTEAFFGQGTRLTVV.